This T cell receptor beta chain was identified during a study of cytomegalovirus exposure and HLA in healthy donors. TCRdb's table, derived via immunoSEQ multiplex PCR, lists solely in-frame clones and lacks some. The sample carries about 330,000 clones, around 86% recorded once. Germline loops: CDR1 MDHEN, CDR2 SYDVKM. The CDR3 length is 20 residues. V lost 6 bases and J lost 0; bases outside the gene matches: 18. The sequence was collected from a woman aged 18-35 years in good health and CMV-seronegative. V and J are TRBV28 and TRBJ2-7; 12 positions agree with TRBD2. Source material: PBMCs. CDR3: CASSFPLAGGPLFYSYEQYF. Written as DNA, the CDR3 is TGTGCCAGCAGCTTTCCCCTAGCGGGAGGGCCGTTATTCTACTCCTACGAGCAGTACTTC. Full variable domain (outside the CDR3, taken from reference TRBV28 and TRBJ2-7): DVKVTQSSRYLVKRTGEKVFLECVQDMDHENMFWYRQDPGLGLRLIYFSYDVKMKEKGDIPEGYSVSREKKERFSLILESASTNQTSMYLCASSFPLAGGPLFYSYEQYFGPGTRLTVT.